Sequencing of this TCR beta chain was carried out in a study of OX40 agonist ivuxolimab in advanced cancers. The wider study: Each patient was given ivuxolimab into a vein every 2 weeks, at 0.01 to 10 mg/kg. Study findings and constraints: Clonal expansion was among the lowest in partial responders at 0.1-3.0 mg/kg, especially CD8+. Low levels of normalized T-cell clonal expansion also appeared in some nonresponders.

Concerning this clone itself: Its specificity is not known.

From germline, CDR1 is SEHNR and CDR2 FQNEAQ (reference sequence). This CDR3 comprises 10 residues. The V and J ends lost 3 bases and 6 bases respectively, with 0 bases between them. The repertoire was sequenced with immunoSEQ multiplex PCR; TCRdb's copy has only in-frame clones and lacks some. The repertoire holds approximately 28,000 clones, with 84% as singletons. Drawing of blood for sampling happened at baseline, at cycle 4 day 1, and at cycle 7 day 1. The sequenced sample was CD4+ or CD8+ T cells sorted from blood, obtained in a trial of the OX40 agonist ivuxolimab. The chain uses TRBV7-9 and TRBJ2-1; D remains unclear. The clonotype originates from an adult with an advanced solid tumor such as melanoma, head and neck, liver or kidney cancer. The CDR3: CASSFNEQFF. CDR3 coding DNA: TGTGCCAGCAGCTTCAATGAGCAGTTCTTC.